The 26 T cell receptor beta chains reported below all come from one sample, sequenced in a study of response to subunit inactivated influenza vaccine. TCRdb reprocessed the RT-PCR reads with MiXCR, giving one entry per CDR3 protein. This table has hundreds of thousands of distinct CDR3 sequences, 12% appearing once. This material consisted of non-naive T cells sorted from PBMCs, taken less than 15 days before vaccination. The receptors here all came from a man in his fifties who received an inactivated influenza vaccine.

This chain connects TRBV4-3 to TRBJ2-1; D uncertain. The CDR3 has 15 residues. The germline V gene encodes CDR1 LGHNA and CDR2 YSLEER. Trimming stripped 0 bases from V and 10 bases from J, with 16 bases between. This CDR3 reads CASSQDLVAPWEQFF. CDR3 DNA sequence: TGCGCCAGCAGCCAAGATTTGGTAGCCCCATGGGAGCAGTTCTTC.

The V and J genes are TRBV6-1 and TRBJ1-5; TRBD1 aligns across 9 bases. CDR3 size: 15 residues. Germline trimming cut 6 bases from V and 4 bases from J; bases unmatched to any gene: 7. Germline V gene lookup returns CDR1 MNHNS and CDR2 SASEGT. The CDR3 is CASSFDRGINQPQHF. CDR3 bases: TGTGCCAGCAGCTTCGACAGGGGGATTAATCAGCCCCAGCATTTT.

This clonotype was seen only once. This chain links TRBV6-2 or TRBV6-3 with TRBJ1-2; D unclear. V lost 10 bases to trimming and J lost 2 bases, with 14 bases between them. This CDR3 is built from 13 residues. From germline, CDR1 is MNHEY and CDR2 SVGEGT. The CDR3: CATRSRWNYGYTF. The CDR3 nucleotides read TGTGCCACCCGAAGTAGATGGAACTATGGCTACACCTTC.

The rearrangement links TRBV2 to TRBJ2-3; perhaps TRBD1 as D (5 bases). Germline loops: CDR1 SNHLY, CDR2 FYNNEI. CDR3 length: 15 amino acids. The V and J ends lost 4 bases and 4 bases respectively, with 15 bases between them. The CDR3: CASSGARGGADTQYF. The CDR3 bases are TGTGCCAGCAGTGGCGCTAGGGGTGGTGCAGATACGCAGTATTTT.

This clonotype occurred a few times. J is TRBJ2-1 and V is TRBV11-2, with 7 nucleotides matching TRBD1. The V and J ends lost 5 bases and 7 bases, in that order; junction bases with no gene match: 11. The CDR3 is 15 amino acids. Germline V gene lookup returns CDR1 SGHAT and CDR2 FQNNGV. This CDR3 reads CASSLQGTQGNEQFF. CDR3 bases: TGTGCCAGCAGCCTACAGGGGACCCAAGGGAATGAGCAGTTCTTC.

This clonotype was seen many times. The chain combines TRBV7-9 with TRBJ2-1; a weak D match, TRBD2 (6 bases). Germline loops: CDR1 SEHNR, CDR2 FQNEAQ (reference sequence). This CDR3 contains 13 residues. Between the trimmed V and J ends, which lost 0 bases and 9 bases, there was a span of 9 bases. The CDR3 spells CASSLAGGVEQFF. CDR3 nucleotide sequence: TGTGCCAGCAGCTTAGCGGGAGGTGTTGAGCAGTTCTTC.

This clonotype was seen ten or more times. The chain combines TRBV20-1 with TRBJ2-1; TRBD1 or TRBD2 may be the D gene (6 bases each). The CDR3 loop spans 12 amino acids. V was trimmed by 6 bases and J by 12 bases, leaving 18 bases between them. Germline CDR1 and CDR2: DFQATT and SNEGSKA (reference sequence). The CDR3 DNA is TGCAGTGCACTGGTCGGGGGCATGGGGCAGTTCTTC. Its translation: CSALVGGMGQFF.

This clonotype is a singleton in its sample. The chain carries TRBV20-1 and TRBJ2-3; 13 bases agree with TRBD2. Germline CDR1 reads DFQATT; CDR2 reads SNEGSKA (reference sequence). The CDR3 is made up of 16 amino acids. The J segment lost 5 bases and the V segment lost 0 bases, leaving 5 bases of the junction unmatched. DNA of the CDR3: TGCAGTGCTAGAGATACTAGCGGGGGGGCGAGAGATACGCAGTATTTT. This codes for CSARDTSGGARDTQYF.

Many counts were recorded for this clonotype. The V and J genes are TRBV5-1 and TRBJ2-1; D not certain. The germline V gene encodes CDR1 SGHRS and CDR2 YFSETQ. The CDR3 sequence is 16 residues long. The V gene lost 5 bases and the J gene lost 5 bases, with 20 bases spanning the gap. CDR3 amino acids: CASSLPQASPDNEQFF. Here the CDR3 DNA reads TGCGCCAGCAGTCTCCCACAAGCGAGTCCTGACAATGAGCAGTTCTTC. Based on the CDR3 plus reference TRBV5-1 and TRBJ2-1, the full variable domain is KAGVTQTPRYLIKTRGQQVTLSCSPISGHRSVSWYQQTPGQGLQFLFEYFSETQRNKGNFPGRFSGRQFSNSRSEMNVSTLELGDSALYLCASSLPQASPDNEQFFGPGTRLTVL.

There are a few counts of this clonotype. The CDR3: CASREISTDTQYF. DNA of the CDR3: TGTGCCAGCAGAGAAATTAGCACAGATACGCAGTATTTT. J is TRBJ2-3 and V is TRBV12-3 or TRBV12-4, with no clear D. The CDR3 spans 13 residues. V was shortened by 6 bases and J by 0 bases, with 7 bases between the two germline ends.

This clonotype was observed a few times. The chain joins TRBV28 to TRBJ2-1, with 7 bases identical to TRBD2. The CDR3 is 15 residues long. Per the germline V gene, CDR1 is MDHEN and CDR2 is SYDVKM. V was clipped by 6 bases and J by 5 bases; unmatched bases: 10. The CDR3 spells CASSELGGGDNEQFF. In DNA, the CDR3 is TGTGCCAGCAGCGAGTTGGGGGGGGGTGACAATGAGCAGTTCTTC.

In this sample, this clonotype turned up many times. The rearrangement links TRBV29-1 to TRBJ1-1, with a possible D match to TRBD1 (5 bases). V was shortened by 3 bases and J by 6 bases, with 14 bases between the two germline ends. This CDR3 comprises 13 residues. The germline V gene encodes CDR1 SQVTM and CDR2 ANQGSEA. CDR3 region: CSVDGERGAEAFF. In DNA form, the CDR3 reads TGCAGCGTTGACGGGGAGAGGGGCGCTGAAGCTTTCTTT.

This clonotype was detected a few times. The CDR3 spells CASSFSRDTDYEQYF. CDR3 in DNA: TGCGCCAGCAGCTTCTCCCGGGACACCGACTACGAGCAGTACTTC. The gene calls are TRBV4-3 and TRBJ2-7; tentatively, D is TRBD1 (6 bases). CDR1 is LGHNA and CDR2 is YSLEER in the germline V gene. Trimming stripped 5 bases from V and 3 bases from J, with 17 bases between. The CDR3 totals 15 residues.

The table lists this clonotype with a few counts. The V and J genes are TRBV21-1 and TRBJ2-1; the table's D gene call, TRBD2, was not cross checked with the DNA. TRBV21-1 is tagged as a pseudogene. The CDR3 is 21 residues long. The CDR3 DNA reads TGTGCCAGCAGCAAAGAGAGGGTACTAGCGGGAGGGCCAAGGCCGGGGAATGAGCAGTTCTTC. Translated, it gives CASSKERVLAGGPRPGNEQFF.

This clonotype was detected a few times. V usage is TRBV29-1 and J usage is TRBJ2-5; D remains ambiguous. The CDR3 consists of 13 residues. Trimming left V 2 bases short and J 0 bases short, with 7 bases between. Germline assignment: CDR1 SQVTM and CDR2 ANQGSEA. The CDR3 nucleotides read TGCAGCGTTGAATCAGAGTACCAAGAGACCCAGTACTTC. Protein sequence: CSVESEYQETQYF.

The V call is TRBV20-1, the J call TRBJ2-7, with TRBD2 matching 9 bases. V was pared by 0 bases and J by 1 base, with 7 bases of the junction left unmatched. The CDR3 is made up of 16 amino acids. Germline lookup yields CDR1 DFQATT and CDR2 SNEGSKA (reference sequence). The DNA of the CDR3 is TGCAGTGCTAGAGATATCCAGCGGGAGGTTTCCTACGAGCAGTACTTC. Residues: CSARDIQREVSYEQYF.

This sequence joins TRBV12-3 or TRBV12-4 and TRBJ2-3; 11 nucleotides agree with TRBD2. The CDR3 extends over 16 amino acids. Trimming removed 6 bases from V and 1 base from J; junction bases left unmatched: 6. CDR3 in DNA: TGTGCCAGCAGCCATACTAGCGGGAGCGGCACAGATACGCAGTATTTT. Translation: CASSHTSGSGTDTQYF.

This clonotype was seen a handful of times. This chain joins TRBV20-1 and TRBJ2-1; 8 nucleotides agree with TRBD1. The CDR3 is 17 residues long. Germline assignment: CDR1 DFQATT and CDR2 SNEGSKA (reference sequence). V was clipped by 0 bases and J by 1 base; unmatched bases: 8. The CDR3 DNA reads TGCAGTGCTAGAGATTACCGACAGGGGACGTCCTACAATGAGCAGTTCTTC. Amino acid sequence: CSARDYRQGTSYNEQFF.

In its sample, this clonotype was seen a few times. The rearrangement uses TRBV20-1 and TRBJ2-1; 11 nucleotides agree with TRBD1. The V segment lost 1 base and the J segment 4 bases; nucleotides outside the gene matches: 3. Germline loops: CDR1 DFQATT, CDR2 SNEGSKA (reference sequence). The CDR3 totals 15 residues. The CDR3 DNA sequence: TGCAGTGCTAGAGGGACAGGGGGCGCTTACAATGAGCAGTTCTTC. The encoded protein is CSARGTGGAYNEQFF.

This rearrangement joins TRBV4-2 to TRBJ1-2; D possibly corresponds to TRBD1 (5 bases). V was shortened by 1 base and J by 4 bases, with 13 bases between the two germline ends. The V gene's germline CDR1 is LGHNA and CDR2 YNFKEQ. The length of the CDR3 is 15 residues. The CDR3 coding sequence is TGTGCCAGCAGCCAAGGGGAGGGACTGGGCTATGGCTACACCTTC. Encoded protein: CASSQGEGLGYGYTF.

With respect to this clonotype: One end of the junction does not line up with germline, which may come from a read error. The rearrangement links TRBV6-5 to TRBJ1-5, with no clear D. This CDR3 spans 13 amino acids. CDR1 and CDR2 (germline): MNHEY, SVGAGI. CDR3 nucleotide sequence: TGTGCCAGCAGTTTAAGTCGGAATCAGCCCCACCATTTT. It yields the protein CASSLSRNQPHHF.

This clonotype was observed a handful of times. The V gene is TRBV12-3 or TRBV12-4, the J gene TRBJ1-5; no clear D. Trimming cost V 3 bases and J 7 bases, with 10 bases left between them. The CDR3 length is 13 residues. In DNA form, the CDR3 reads TGTGCCAGCAGTTTGTCGGGTGTGCAGCCCCAGCATTTT. Translating gives CASSLSGVQPQHF.

The J gene is TRBJ1-4, the V gene TRBV7-9; 7 nucleotides align to TRBD1. Germline V CDR1 and CDR2: SEHNR, FQNEAQ (reference sequence). The CDR3 runs to 16 residues. V dropped 5 bases and J dropped 0; count of bases not matched to a gene: 6. CDR3 sequence (DNA): TGTGCCAGCAGCGACCGGGACAGAGCAACTAATGAAAAACTGTTTTTT. This translates into CASSDRDRATNEKLFF.

This chain uses TRBV12-3 or TRBV12-4 with TRBJ1-1; TRBD1 agrees at 8 bases. The J segment lost 8 bases and the V segment lost 10 bases, leaving 15 bases of the junction unmatched. This CDR3 contains 14 residues. CDR3 protein: CAITVRDRLFEAFF. As DNA, the CDR3 is TGTGCCATAACGGTTCGGGACAGGCTCTTCGAAGCTTTCTTT.

The rearrangement links TRBV19 to TRBJ1-4, with D hard to call. Germline lookup yields CDR1 LNHDA and CDR2 SQIVND (reference sequence). Trimming took off 5 bases at V and 7 bases at J, with 8 bases between the two ends. The CDR3 totals 12 residues. CDR3 in amino acids: CASSDQIEKLFF. In DNA form, the CDR3 reads TGTGCCAGTAGTGATCAGATTGAAAAACTGTTTTTT.

This clonotype was observed many times. The rearrangement uses TRBV12-3 or TRBV12-4 and TRBJ2-1; the D gene is possibly TRBD2 (6 bases). V lost 3 bases and J lost 4, with 10 bases in between. The CDR3 spans 14 residues. CDR3 protein: CASSFGGYYNEQFF. The CDR3 DNA is TGTGCCAGCAGTTTTGGGGGGTATTACAATGAGCAGTTCTTC.